This T cell receptor beta chain was identified during a study of cytomegalovirus exposure and HLA in healthy donors. Study results and caveats: In a later analysis, a missense DCLRE1C variant was linked to TCR beta V- and J-gene trimming. With further analysis later on, most CMV-associated TCR beta chains appeared HLA-restricted. The listing of 150 to 200 TCR beta chains classed them as cytomegalovirus-associated.

The primer mix had 60 Vbeta and 13 Jbeta primers. TCRdb keeps only in-frame clones here, not all; method: immunoSEQ multiplex PCR. Seen in this sample are some 42,000 clones; the ten most common clones hold approximately 1.4%. Of note for this clone: Its antigen remains unknown.

The CDR3 is 13 amino acids. Per the germline V gene, CDR1 is GTSNPN and CDR2 is SVGIG (reference sequence). Deletions cut 3 bases from V and 3 bases from J, with 9 bases between. The specimen was PBMCs. This chain links TRBV30 with TRBJ1-5; weak D call: TRBD1 (6 bases). This receptor was identified in a man aged 25-45 years in good health and CMV-seronegative. CDR3 in amino acids: CAWRGADNQPQHF. Written as DNA, the CDR3 is TGTGCCTGGAGGGGGGCGGACAATCAGCCCCAGCATTTT.